Given below is one T cell receptor beta chain in context. The antigen is undetermined. The sample is drawn from a study of T cell repertoires in cytomegalovirus infection. Study details: Researchers turned to recently identified HLA-C-restricted CMV epitopes as well as well-studied HLA-B-restricted ones. Evidence of both CMV infection and a matching HLA type came from public TCR beta signatures. Overall study findings and caveats: In two of eight donors, the top clonotype was HLA-C-restricted CMV-specific. Cumulated frequencies of public TCR beta families served to identify carriers of CMV plus the relevant HLA.

Germline V gene lookup returns CDR1 LNHNV and CDR2 YYDKDF (reference sequence). The CDR3 covers 15 residues. After removal of 2 bases from V and 3 bases from J, the junction contained 4 bases not matched to a gene. TCRdb passed the reads through MiXCR, listing each CDR3 protein once. The sample lists around 430,000 distinct CDR3 sequences, about 39% occurring once. Material: cultured PBMCs, obtained from culture after CMV antigen stimulation. The V call is TRBV15, the J call TRBJ2-1; 7 bases are a match to TRBD1. This clonotype was obtained from a human donor in good health (CMV status not recorded). Some clones in this sample may be carry-over from other donors' samples. The CDR3: CATSRPGTVYNEQFF. The CDR3, as DNA: TGTGCCACCAGCAGACCAGGGACAGTCTACAATGAGCAGTTCTTC.